This T cell receptor beta chain appears in the sequencing data of a study of kidney transplant recipient with SARS-CoV-2 infection. Via MiXCR, TCRdb re-called the reads, giving one row per CDR3 protein. The profile shows fewer than 250,000 distinct CDR3 sequences, 29% of them singletons. CDR1 and CDR2 (germline): SGHDT, YYEEEE. The CDR3 is 16 residues long. V lost 3 bases to trimming and J lost 0 bases, with 10 bases between them. This clonotype has ten or more counts. This chain uses TRBV5-6 with TRBJ1-6; D ambiguous. The receptor's source is a male patient younger than 45 who had COVID-19 and was a kidney transplant recipient. Among the T cells, some may be from the graft donor. The sequencing used a blood sample, collected at baseline and between days 110 and 120 from a kidney transplant recipient. The CDR3 nucleotides are TGTGCCAGCAGCTCCAGAAATAGCTCCTATAATTCACCCCTCCACTTT. Translated: CASSSRNSSYNSPLHF.